This T cell receptor (beta chain) was retrieved from a study of blood T cell repertoires in COVID-19. Study-wide context: There were acute and convalescent COVID-19 samples, and they came from the United States, Italy and Spain.

J was trimmed by 6 bases and V by 2 bases; bases with no gene match: 11. The CDR3 is made up of 16 amino acids. Germline V gives CDR1 MNHEY, CDR2 SVGAGI. Seattle cases were enrolled at active infection and followed longitudinally. This clone is a singleton in its sample. As handled by the study authors: Cell counts per sample came from amplifying reference gene primers. TCRdb's table, derived via immunoSEQ multiplex PCR, lists solely in-frame clones and lacks some. That table supplies the V and J calls and clone size; D and trimming were determined from the DNA. Of about 500,000 clones listed, roughly nine tenths are singletons.

The receptor's source is a man younger than 30 with COVID-19, enrolled during active disease. Material for sequencing was peripheral blood. The rearrangement links TRBV6-5 to TRBJ2-7; 9 nucleotides line up with TRBD1. The DNA for the CDR3 is TGTGCCAGCAGTTACGCACCGGGACAGGGTAGTGGCGAGCAGTACTTC. Translating gives CASSYAPGQGSGEQYF.